The source of this T cell receptor beta chain is a study of regulatory T cells in long-lasting Graves disease. Time point specified: newly diagnosed GD, antithyroid drugs for less than 3 months. Isolated PBMC RNA provided the starting material for the TCR library. Graves' disease diagnoses used American Thyroid Association guidelines. This clonotype has ten or more counts. CDR3-region Arm-PCR and iRepertoire HTBI primers produced the TCR beta libraries. Via MiXCR, TCRdb re-called the multiplex PCR reads, giving one row per CDR3 protein. The profile shows 560,000 or so distinct CDR3 sequences, more than 15% of them singletons. These data also formed part of another study, on T cells in Graves' hyperthyroidism and ophthalmopathy. From that report: Patients were excluded because of uncontrolled infection, other autoimmune disease, pregnancy or lactation.

The sequence derives from a man aged 18 to 35 with Graves disease. The sequencing used peripheral blood mononuclear cells (PBMCs), collected at new diagnosis, from a patient treated with antithyroid drugs.

The CDR3 protein is CASSELAAPNEQFF. CDR3 coding DNA: TGCGCCAGCAGTGAACTAGCGGCACCCAATGAGCAGTTCTTC. The V gene is TRBV10-1, the J gene TRBJ2-1; 8 nucleotides match TRBD2. J gave up 6 bases and V 3 bases, and 4 bases lay outside the gene matches. The CDR3 contains 14 residues. CDR1 WNHNN and CDR2 SYGVQD come from the germline V gene (reference sequence).